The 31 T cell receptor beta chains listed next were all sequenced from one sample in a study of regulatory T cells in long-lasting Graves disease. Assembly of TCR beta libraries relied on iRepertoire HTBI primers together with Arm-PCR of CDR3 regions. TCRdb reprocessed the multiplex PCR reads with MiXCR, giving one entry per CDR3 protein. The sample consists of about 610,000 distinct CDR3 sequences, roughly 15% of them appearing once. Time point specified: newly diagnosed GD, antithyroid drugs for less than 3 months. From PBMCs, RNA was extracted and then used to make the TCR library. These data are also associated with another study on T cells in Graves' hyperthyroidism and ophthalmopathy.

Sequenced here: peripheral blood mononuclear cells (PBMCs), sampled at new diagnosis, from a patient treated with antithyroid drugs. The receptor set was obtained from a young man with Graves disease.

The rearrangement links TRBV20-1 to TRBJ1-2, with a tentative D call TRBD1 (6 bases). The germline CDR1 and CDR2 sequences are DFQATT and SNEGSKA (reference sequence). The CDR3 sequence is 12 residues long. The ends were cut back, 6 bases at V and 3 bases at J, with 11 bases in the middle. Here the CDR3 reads CSAADRYYGYTF. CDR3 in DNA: TGCAGTGCCGCTGACAGGTACTATGGCTACACCTTC.

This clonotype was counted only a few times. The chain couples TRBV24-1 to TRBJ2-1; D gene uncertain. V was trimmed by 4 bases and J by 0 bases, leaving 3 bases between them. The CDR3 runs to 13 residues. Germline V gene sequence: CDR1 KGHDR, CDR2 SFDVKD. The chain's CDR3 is CATSEGSYNEQFF. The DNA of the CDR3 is TGTGCCACCAGTGAAGGCTCCTACAATGAGCAGTTCTTC.

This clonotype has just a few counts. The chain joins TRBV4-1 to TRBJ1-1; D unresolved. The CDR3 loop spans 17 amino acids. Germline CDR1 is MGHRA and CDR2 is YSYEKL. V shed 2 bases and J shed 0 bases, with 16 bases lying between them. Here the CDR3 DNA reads TGCGCCAGCAGCCAATCTGGTAAAGGGTATCTGAACACTGAAGCTTTCTTT. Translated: CASSQSGKGYLNTEAFF.

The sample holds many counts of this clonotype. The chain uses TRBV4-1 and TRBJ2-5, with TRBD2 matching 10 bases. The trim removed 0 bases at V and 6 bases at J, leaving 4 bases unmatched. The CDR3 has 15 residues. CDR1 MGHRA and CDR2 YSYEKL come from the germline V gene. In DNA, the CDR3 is TGCGCCAGCAGCCAAGACCTAGCGGGAGTAAAGACCCAGTACTTC. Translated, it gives CASSQDLAGVKTQYF.

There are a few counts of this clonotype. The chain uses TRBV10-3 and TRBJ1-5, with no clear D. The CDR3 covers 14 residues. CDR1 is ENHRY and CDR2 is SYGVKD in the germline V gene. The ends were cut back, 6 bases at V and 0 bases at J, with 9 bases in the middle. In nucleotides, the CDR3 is TGTGCCATCAGCTCAGCCATTAGCAATCAGCCCCAGCATTTT. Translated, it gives CAISSAISNQPQHF.

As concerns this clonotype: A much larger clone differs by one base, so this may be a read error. The CDR3 DNA is TGTGCCAGCAGTGACGTCCCCGGGGGGCTCGACGAGCAGTACTTC. It translates to CASSDVPGGLDEQYF. V gene TRBV6-1 combines with J gene TRBJ2-7, with D perhaps matching TRBD2 (7 bases). The CDR3 has 15 residues. The germline V gene encodes CDR1 MNHNS and CDR2 SASEGT. The V gene lost 3 bases and the J gene lost 5 bases, with 17 bases spanning the gap.

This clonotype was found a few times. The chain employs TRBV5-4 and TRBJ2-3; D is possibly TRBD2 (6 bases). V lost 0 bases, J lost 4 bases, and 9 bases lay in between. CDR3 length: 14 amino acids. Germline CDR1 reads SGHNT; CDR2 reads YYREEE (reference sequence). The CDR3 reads CASSLAGAADTQYF. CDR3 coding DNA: TGTGCCAGCAGCTTGGCGGGAGCTGCAGATACGCAGTATTTT.

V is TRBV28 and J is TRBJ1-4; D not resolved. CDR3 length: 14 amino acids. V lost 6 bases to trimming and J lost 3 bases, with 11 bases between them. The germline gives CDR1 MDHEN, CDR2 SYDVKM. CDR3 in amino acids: CASSPTLANEKLFF. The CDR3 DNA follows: TGTGCCAGCAGCCCGACTCTTGCTAATGAAAAACTGTTTTTT.

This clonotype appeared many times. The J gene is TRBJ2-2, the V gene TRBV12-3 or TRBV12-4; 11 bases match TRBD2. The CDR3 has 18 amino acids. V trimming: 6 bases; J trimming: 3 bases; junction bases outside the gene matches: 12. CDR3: CASSLPYSSGRYTGELFF. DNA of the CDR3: TGTGCCAGCAGCCTCCCCTACTCTAGCGGGAGGTACACCGGGGAGCTGTTTTTT.

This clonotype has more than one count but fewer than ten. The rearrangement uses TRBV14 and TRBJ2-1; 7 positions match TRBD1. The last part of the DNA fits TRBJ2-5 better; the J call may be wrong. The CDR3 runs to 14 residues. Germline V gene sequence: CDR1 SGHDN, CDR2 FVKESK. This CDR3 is CASSHLDRKETQYF. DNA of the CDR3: TGTGCCAGCAGCCATCTGGACAGGAAAGAGACCCAGTACTTC.

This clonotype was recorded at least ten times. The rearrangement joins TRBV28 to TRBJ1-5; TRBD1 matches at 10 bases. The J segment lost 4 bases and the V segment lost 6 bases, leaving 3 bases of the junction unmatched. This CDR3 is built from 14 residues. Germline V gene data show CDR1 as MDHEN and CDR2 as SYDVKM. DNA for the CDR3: TGTGCCAGCAGGACAGGGGGCGAGAATCAGCCCCAGCATTTT. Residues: CASRTGGENQPQHF.

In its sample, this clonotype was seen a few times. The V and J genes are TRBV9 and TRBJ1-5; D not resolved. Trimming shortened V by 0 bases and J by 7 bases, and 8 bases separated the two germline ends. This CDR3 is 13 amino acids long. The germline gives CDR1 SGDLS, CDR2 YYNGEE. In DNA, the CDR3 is TGTGCCAGCAGCGTAGGATCTGGACAGCCCCAGCATTTT. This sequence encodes CASSVGSGQPQHF.

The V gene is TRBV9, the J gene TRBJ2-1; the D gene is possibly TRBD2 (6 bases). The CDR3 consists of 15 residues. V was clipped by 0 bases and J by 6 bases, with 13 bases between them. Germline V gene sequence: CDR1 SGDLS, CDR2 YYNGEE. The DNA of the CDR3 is TGTGCCAGCAGCGTAGGGGGGGTAAGGGGCAATGAGCAGTTCTTC. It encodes CASSVGGVRGNEQFF.

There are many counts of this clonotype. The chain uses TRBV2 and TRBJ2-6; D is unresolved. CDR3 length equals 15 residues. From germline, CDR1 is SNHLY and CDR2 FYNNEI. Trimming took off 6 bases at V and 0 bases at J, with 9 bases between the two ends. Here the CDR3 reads CASSPDDSGANVLTF. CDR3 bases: TGTGCCAGCAGCCCCGACGACTCTGGGGCCAACGTCCTGACTTTC.

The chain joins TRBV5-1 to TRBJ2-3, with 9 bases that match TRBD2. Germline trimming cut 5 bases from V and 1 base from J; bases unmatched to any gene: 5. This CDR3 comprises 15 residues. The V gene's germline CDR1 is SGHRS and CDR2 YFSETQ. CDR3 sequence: CASRLAGVGTDTQYF. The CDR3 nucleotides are TGCGCCAGCAGGTTAGCGGGAGTTGGCACAGATACGCAGTATTTT. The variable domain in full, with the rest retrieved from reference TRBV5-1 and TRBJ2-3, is KAGVTQTPRYLIKTRGQQVTLSCSPISGHRSVSWYQQTPGQGLQFLFEYFSETQRNKGNFPGRFSGRQFSNSRSEMNVSTLELGDSALYLCASRLAGVGTDTQYFGPGTRLTVL.

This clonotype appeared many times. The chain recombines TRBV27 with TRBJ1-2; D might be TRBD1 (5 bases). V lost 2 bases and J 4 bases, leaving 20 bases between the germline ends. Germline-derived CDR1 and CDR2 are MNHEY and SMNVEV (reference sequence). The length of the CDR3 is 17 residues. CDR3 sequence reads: CASSLGFLGAAAYGYTF. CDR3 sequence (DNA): TGTGCCAGCAGTTTAGGTTTTTTAGGGGCAGCGGCCTATGGCTACACCTTC.

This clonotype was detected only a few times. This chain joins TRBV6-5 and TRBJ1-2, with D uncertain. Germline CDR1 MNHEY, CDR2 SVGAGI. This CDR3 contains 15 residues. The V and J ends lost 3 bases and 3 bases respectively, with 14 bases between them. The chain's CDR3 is CASSYWAKADYGYTF. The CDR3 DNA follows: TGTGCCAGCAGTTATTGGGCAAAGGCGGACTATGGCTACACCTTC.

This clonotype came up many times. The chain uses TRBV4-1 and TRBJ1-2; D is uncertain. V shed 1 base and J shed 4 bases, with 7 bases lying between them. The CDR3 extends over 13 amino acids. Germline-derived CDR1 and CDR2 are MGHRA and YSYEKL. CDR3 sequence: CASSQVPGYGYTF. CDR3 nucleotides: TGCGCCAGCAGCCAAGTACCCGGCTATGGCTACACCTTC.

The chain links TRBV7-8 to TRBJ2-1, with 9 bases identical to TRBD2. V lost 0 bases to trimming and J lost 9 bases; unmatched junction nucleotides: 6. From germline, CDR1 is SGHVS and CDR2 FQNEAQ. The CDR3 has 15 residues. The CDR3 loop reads CASSLARLAETEQFF. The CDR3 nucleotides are TGTGCCAGCAGCTTAGCACGACTAGCGGAGACTGAGCAGTTCTTC.

The CDR3 DNA is TGTGCCAGCAGCTCTCGGGTCTCTGGGGCCAACGTCCTGACTTTC. It specifies CASSSRVSGANVLTF. The chain combines TRBV5-4 with TRBJ2-6; no clear D. CDR1 SGHNT and CDR2 YYREEE come from the germline V gene (reference sequence). The CDR3 is made up of 15 amino acids. Trimming removed 3 bases from V and 0 bases from J, with 7 bases in between.

The CDR3 here is CASSDLTGGNEQFF. CDR3 in DNA: TGTGCCAGCAGTGACTTGACAGGGGGCAATGAGCAGTTCTTC. The chain employs TRBV6-4 and TRBJ2-1, with 9 bases aligning to TRBD1. The CDR3 extends over 14 amino acids. J was trimmed by 6 bases and V by 1 base; bases with no gene match: 1. In germline, CDR1 is MRHNA, CDR2 SNTAGT.

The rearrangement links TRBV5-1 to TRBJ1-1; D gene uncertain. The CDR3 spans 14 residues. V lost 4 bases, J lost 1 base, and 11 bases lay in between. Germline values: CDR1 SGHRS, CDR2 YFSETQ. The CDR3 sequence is CASSPDPPNTEAFF. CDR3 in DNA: TGCGCCAGCAGCCCCGACCCACCGAACACTGAAGCTTTCTTT.

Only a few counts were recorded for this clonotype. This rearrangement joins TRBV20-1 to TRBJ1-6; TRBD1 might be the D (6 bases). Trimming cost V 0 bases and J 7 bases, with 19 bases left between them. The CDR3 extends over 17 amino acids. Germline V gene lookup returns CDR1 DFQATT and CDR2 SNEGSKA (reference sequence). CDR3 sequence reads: CSAREVPKTGGNSPLHF. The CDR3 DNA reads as TGCAGTGCTAGAGAGGTTCCAAAGACAGGTGGGAATTCACCCCTCCACTTT.

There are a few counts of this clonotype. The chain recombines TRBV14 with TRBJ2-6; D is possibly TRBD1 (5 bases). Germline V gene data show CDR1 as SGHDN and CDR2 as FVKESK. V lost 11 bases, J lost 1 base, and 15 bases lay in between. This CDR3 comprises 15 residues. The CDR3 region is CAGQPRPSGANVLTF. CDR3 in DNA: TGTGCCGGACAACCGAGACCTTCTGGGGCCAACGTCCTGACTTTC.

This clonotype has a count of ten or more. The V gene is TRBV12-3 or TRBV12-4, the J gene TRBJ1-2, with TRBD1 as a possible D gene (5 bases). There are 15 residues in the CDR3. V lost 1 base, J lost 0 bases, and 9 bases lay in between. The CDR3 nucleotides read TGTGCCAGCAGTTTAGGGGCACAGGCTAACTATGGCTACACCTTC. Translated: CASSLGAQANYGYTF.

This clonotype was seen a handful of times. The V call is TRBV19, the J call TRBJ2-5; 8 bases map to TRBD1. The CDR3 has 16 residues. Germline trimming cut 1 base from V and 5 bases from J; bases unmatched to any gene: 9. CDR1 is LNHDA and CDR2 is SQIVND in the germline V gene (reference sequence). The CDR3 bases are TGTGCCAGTAGTATAGGAGCGGCAGGGGGCATGGAGACCCAGTACTTC. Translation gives CASSIGAAGGMETQYF.

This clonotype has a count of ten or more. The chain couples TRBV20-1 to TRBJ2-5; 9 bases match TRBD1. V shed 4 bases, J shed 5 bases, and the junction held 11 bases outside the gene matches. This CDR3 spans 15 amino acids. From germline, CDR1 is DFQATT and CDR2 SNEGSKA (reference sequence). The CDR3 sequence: CSATRPGTGMETQYF. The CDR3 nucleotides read TGCAGTGCTACCCGTCCCGGGACAGGGATGGAGACCCAGTACTTC.

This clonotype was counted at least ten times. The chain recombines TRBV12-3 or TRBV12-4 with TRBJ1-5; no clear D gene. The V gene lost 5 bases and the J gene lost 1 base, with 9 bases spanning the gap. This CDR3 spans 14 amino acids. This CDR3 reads CASSKDGSNQPQHF. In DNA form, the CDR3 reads TGTGCCAGCAGTAAAGACGGCAGCAATCAGCCCCAGCATTTT.

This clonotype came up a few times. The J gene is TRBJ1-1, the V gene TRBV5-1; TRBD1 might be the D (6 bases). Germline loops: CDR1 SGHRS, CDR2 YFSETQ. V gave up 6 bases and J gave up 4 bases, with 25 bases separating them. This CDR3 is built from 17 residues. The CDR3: CASIFGIFGAGATEAFF. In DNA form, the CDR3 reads TGCGCCAGCATTTTTGGGATTTTTGGCGCGGGGGCCACTGAAGCTTTCTTT.

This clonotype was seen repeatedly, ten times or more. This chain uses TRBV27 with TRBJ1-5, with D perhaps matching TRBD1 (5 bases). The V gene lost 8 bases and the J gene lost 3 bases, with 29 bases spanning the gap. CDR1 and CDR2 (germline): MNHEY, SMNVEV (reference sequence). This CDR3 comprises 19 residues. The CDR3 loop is CASRKSGTLIRGDNQPQHF. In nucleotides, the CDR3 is TGTGCCAGCCGGAAGTCCGGGACGTTAATACGTGGGGACAATCAGCCCCAGCATTTT.

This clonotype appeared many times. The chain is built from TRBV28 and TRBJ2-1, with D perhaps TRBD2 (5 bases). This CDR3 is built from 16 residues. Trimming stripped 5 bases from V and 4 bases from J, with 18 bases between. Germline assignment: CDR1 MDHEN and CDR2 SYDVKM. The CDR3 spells CASSPSSVATYNEQFF. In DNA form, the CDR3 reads TGTGCCAGCAGTCCCTCTTCGGTAGCGACGTACAATGAGCAGTTCTTC.